This T cell receptor beta chain was captured in a study of radiotherapy plus CTLA-4 blockade in lung cancer. In the study overall: Overall, about 19% of patients showed an objective response, while roughly 28% attained disease control.

Some clones are missing from TCRdb's copy, which holds only in-frame ones; the method was immunoSEQ multiplex PCR. Altogether some 64,000 clones are present, 76% being singletons, with the ten largest covering roughly 15%. A note on this clone: Antigen unknown.

The germline V and J ends were trimmed by 3 bases and 4 bases, with 17 bases remaining between them. CDR1 and CDR2 from the germline V gene are SGHTA and FQGNSA. The CDR3 length is 16 residues. Study-level points and caveats: An expansion of tumor-derived TCR clones occurred in blood after radiotherapy plus ipilimumab. In blood, early T cell clone dynamics reportedly predicted response best, together with interferon-beta.

Patients with chemo-refractory metastatic non-small-cell lung cancer received focal radiation plus CTLA-4 blockade with ipilimumab. The clonotype comes from a human donor with non-small cell lung cancer whose response to radiotherapy plus ipilimumab could not be evaluated. Some clones in this sample may be carry-over from other donors' samples. This sample comprised peripheral blood, obtained from a patient treated with radiotherapy plus ipilimumab. This chain connects TRBV7-2 to TRBJ2-3; no reliable D call. The CDR3 DNA reads as TGTGCCAGCAGCTTTACCCCTAGTGGCCGCCCAGATACGCAGTATTTT. This gives the protein CASSFTPSGRPDTQYF.